The text below deals with one T cell receptor beta chain. CD8 cells classed as naive were CD45RO-negative and positively selected for CCR7, excluding terminally differentiated effector memory CD45RA+ cells. The run depth of the assay was deep. The protocol was immunoSEQ multiplex PCR, while the TCRdb copy is restricted to in-frame clones and leaves out a portion. The sample carries 2 million to 2.5 million clones, approximately 94% recorded once. From germline, CDR1 is MGHRA and CDR2 YSYEKL. Trimming shortened V by 3 bases and J by 5 bases, and 11 bases separated the two germline ends. CDR3 length: 14 residues. This sample is part of a study of shared clonotypes between healthy human individuals.

The sample consisted of naive CD8+ T cells from PBMCs. The sequence derives from a man younger than 35 in good health. Some clones in this sample may be carry-over from other donors' samples. The chain employs TRBV4-1 and TRBJ1-5, with D unresolved. CDR3 sequence: CASSHSRPYQPQHF. CDR3 sequence (DNA): TGCGCCAGCAGCCACTCTCGGCCGTATCAGCCCCAGCATTTT.